This T cell receptor (beta chain) derives from a study of cytomegalovirus exposure and HLA in healthy donors. Overall study: The approximately 710 first-cohort repertoires and the 95 to 150 validation repertoires shared the same platform, a later analysis reported. Points from the study as a whole: Most TCRs appeared rarely, but some public TCRs recurred in many donors. Cytomegalovirus status was reportedly diagnosed by the classifier with high specificity and sensitivity. Altogether, 164 TCR beta chains were recorded as cytomegalovirus-associated.

The germline gives CDR1 MGHDK, CDR2 SYGVNS. This CDR3 region has 13 residues. Concerning this clone itself: Its specificity is not known. Germline and junction disagree at one end, which may indicate a read error.

Only in-frame clones appear in the TCRdb table, and some are missing; sequencing was by immunoSEQ multiplex PCR. This table holds around 170,000 clones, more than 75% found once. The clonotype was recovered from a man younger than 35 in good health and CMV-seronegative. Sequences were obtained from PBMCs. The V and J genes are TRBV25-1 and TRBJ1-1; D call uncertain. This chain's CDR3 is CAGSEIQNTEAFF. CDR3 coding DNA: TGTGCCGGCAGTGAAATCCAGAACACTGAAGCTTTCTTT.